This T cell receptor (beta chain) comes out of a study of shared clonotypes between healthy human individuals. Study-level results: A handful of donors showed sharing of about 5.5% of naive CD4 clonotypes.

Trimming pared 5 bases from V and 1 base from J, leaving 11 bases between. This CDR3 has 14 amino acids. CDR1 is SGHNT and CDR2 is YENEEA in the germline V gene. On this clone itself: Its antigen is currently unknown.

Roughly 30,000 T cell genomes (approximately 0.2 ug DNA) went into each sorted-subset replicate. The data were produced by immunoSEQ multiplex PCR, yet TCRdb's version contains in-frame clones alone and is incomplete. There are roughly 650,000 clones in the sample; approximately 97% occur only once, and around 0.06% lies in the top ten. V gene TRBV11-3 combines with J gene TRBJ1-1; a weak D match, TRBD1 (5 bases). Sample: naive CD4+ T cells sorted from blood. Indicated subset: CD45RA+ positively selected. The sequence was obtained from a woman between 25 and 40 years old in good health. CDR3 amino acids: CASSPRAGNTEAFF. CDR3 sequence (DNA): TGTGCCAGCAGCCCCAGGGCGGGGAACACTGAAGCTTTCTTT. The full variable domain, with the rest looked up from reference TRBV11-3 and TRBJ1-1, is EAGVVQSPRYKIIEKKQPVAFWCNPISGHNTLYWYLQNLGQGPELLIRYENEEAVDDSQLPKDRFSAERLKGVDSTLKIQPAELGDSAVYLCASSPRAGNTEAFFGQGTRLTVV.